A single T cell receptor beta chain is shown here with its context. This sample stems from a study of blood T cell repertoires in COVID-19. Study background: Spain, Italy and the United States supplied samples that represented acute and convalescent COVID-19.

Enrollees, roughly 18 to 90 years old, lived in about two dozen US areas. Recovery meant two consecutive negative NP/OP PCR tests, professional clearance, or resolved symptoms. Here immunoSEQ multiplex PCR was the method, and the copy in TCRdb shows in-frame clones only, minus some. The table has about 300,000 clones, approximately 83% seen once. With V trimmed by 4 bases and J by 8 bases, 9 bases remained unmatched. The germline V gene encodes CDR1 MGHRA and CDR2 YSYEKL. CDR3 length: 15 amino acids. The chain combines TRBV4-1 with TRBJ1-4, with 8 bases that match TRBD1. The TCR originated in a young man who had recovered from COVID-19. The sequencing sample was made of PBMCs or T cells enriched from blood (not recorded which). The CDR3 nucleotides are TGCGCCAGCAGCCCCGGGACAGGAGGAGGCGAAAAACTGTTTTTT. Encoded protein: CASSPGTGGGEKLFF.